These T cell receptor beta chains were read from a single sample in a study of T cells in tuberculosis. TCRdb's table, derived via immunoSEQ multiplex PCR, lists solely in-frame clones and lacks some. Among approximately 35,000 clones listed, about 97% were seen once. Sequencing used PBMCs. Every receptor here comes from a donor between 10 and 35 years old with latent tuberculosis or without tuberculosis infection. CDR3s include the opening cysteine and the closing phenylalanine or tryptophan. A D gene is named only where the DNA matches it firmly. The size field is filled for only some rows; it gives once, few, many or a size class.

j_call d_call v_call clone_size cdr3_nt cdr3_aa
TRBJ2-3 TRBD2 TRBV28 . TGTGCCAGCAGTTTCCCAGTGGGAGGGGATCTAACAGATACGCAGTATTTT CASSFPVGGDLTDTQYF
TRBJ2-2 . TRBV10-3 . TGTGCCATCTCGAAAGCGGCCGGGGAGCTGTTTTTT CAISKAAGELFF
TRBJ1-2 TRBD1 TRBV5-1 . TGCGCCAGCAGCCCCCTCCCGACAGGGGGCCGAAAAGGTGGCTACACCTTC CASSPLPTGGRKGGYTF
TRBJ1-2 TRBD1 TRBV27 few TGTGCCAGCAGACAGGGGTTAGAGGGCTACACCTTC CASRQGLEGYTF
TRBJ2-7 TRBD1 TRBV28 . TGTGCCAGCACCCTCGGACAGGGCCGGTACGAGCAGTACTTC CASTLGQGRYEQYF
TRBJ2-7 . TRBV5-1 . TGCGCCAGCAGCCCCAGGGTGGGGTACGAGCAGTACTTC CASSPRVGYEQYF
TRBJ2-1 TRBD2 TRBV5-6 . TGTGCCAGCAGCCCGGGACTAGCGGACAACAATGAGCAGTTCTTC CASSPGLADNNEQFF
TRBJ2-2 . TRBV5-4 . TGTGCCAGTAGCTTGGCTTCAGGGGGGACCACCGGGGAGCTGTTTTTT CASSLASGGTTGELFF
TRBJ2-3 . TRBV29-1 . TGCAGCGTTGAAGTACTACAGGGCCCGGTTGGAAAGCAGTATTTT CSVEVLQGPVGKQYF
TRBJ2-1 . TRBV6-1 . TGTGCCAGCAGTGGTCTTAGAAATGAGCAGTTCTTC CASSGLRNEQFF
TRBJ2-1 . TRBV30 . TGTGCCTGGAGTTTTAACTCCTACAATGAGCAGTTCTTC CAWSFNSYNEQFF
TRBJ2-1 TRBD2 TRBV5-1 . TGCGCCAGCAGCTTGGCAGCGGGGTCCTACAATGAGCAGTTCTTC CASSLAAGSYNEQFF
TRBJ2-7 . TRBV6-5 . TGTGCCAGCACCAACAGTGCGACCTACGAGCAGTACTTC CASTNSATYEQYF
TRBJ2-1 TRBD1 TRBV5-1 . TGCGCCAGCAGCCTGAACAGGGGGCCCTACAATGAGCAGTTCTTC CASSLNRGPYNEQFF
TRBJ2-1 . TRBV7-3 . TGTGCCAGCAGCCGAAACACAGGAGATGAGCAGTTCTTC CASSRNTGDEQFF
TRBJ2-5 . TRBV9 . TGTGCCAGCATACCGGACAGCCCAATTCAAGAGACCCAGTACTTC CASIPDSPIQETQYF
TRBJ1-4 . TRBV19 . TGTGCCAGTAGTCAAAGGAGGTCTAGCGAAAAACTGTTTTTT CASSQRRSSEKLFF
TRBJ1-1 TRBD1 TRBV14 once TGTGCCAGCAAGGACAGGGTACACACTGAAGCTTTCTTT CASKDRVHTEAFF
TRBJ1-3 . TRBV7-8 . TGTGCCAGCAGCTTATCTGGAGAGAGCTCTGGAAACACCATATATTTT CASSLSGESSGNTIYF
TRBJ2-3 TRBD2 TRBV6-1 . TGTGCCAGCAGGGCTAGCGGGGCCCGCACAGATACGCAGTATTTT CASRASGARTDTQYF
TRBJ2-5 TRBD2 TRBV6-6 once TGTGCCAGCAGTTACTCAAGCGGGACCGGGGAGACCCAGTACTTC CASSYSSGTGETQYF
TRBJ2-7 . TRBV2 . TGTGCCACCAGAGACTCGCTCTCCTACGAGCAGTACTTC CATRDSLSYEQYF